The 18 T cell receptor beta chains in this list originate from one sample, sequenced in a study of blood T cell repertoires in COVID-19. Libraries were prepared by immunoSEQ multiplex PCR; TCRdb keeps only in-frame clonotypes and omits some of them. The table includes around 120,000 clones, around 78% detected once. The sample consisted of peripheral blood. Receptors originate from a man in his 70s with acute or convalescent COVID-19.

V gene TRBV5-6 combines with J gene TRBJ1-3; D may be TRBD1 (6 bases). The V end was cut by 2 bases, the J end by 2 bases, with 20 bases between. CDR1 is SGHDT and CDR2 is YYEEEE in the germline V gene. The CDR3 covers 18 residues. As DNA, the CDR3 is TGTGCCAGCAGCTTAGTTGGATTCGGGGGGCTCGCTGGAAACACCATATATTTT. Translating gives CASSLVGFGGLAGNTIYF.

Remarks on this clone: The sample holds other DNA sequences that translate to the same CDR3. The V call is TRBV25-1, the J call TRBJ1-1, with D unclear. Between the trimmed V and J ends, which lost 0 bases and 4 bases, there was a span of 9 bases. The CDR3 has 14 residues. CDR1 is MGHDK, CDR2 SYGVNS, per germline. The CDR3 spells CASSEYQEGTEAFF. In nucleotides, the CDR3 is TGTGCCAGCAGTGAATATCAGGAGGGCACTGAAGCTTTCTTT.

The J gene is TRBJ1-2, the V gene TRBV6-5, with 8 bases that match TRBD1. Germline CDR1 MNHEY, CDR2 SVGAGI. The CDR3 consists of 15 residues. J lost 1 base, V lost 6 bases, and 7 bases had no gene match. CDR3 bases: TGTGCCAGCAGGCCTTTGACAGGGGTTAACTATGGCTACACCTTC. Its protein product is CASRPLTGVNYGYTF.

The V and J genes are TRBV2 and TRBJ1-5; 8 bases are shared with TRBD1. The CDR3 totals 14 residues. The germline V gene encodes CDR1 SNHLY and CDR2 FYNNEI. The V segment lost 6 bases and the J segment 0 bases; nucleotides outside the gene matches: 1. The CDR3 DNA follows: TGTGCCAGCAGGGGACAGGCTAGCAATCAGCCCCAGCATTTT. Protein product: CASRGQASNQPQHF.

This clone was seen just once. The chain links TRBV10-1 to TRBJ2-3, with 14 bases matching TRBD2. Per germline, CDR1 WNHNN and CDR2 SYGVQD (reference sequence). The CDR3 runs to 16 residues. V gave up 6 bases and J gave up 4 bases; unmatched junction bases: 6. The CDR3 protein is CASRPGLAGGPDTQYF. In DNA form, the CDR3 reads TGCGCCAGCAGACCCGGACTAGCGGGGGGCCCAGATACGCAGTATTTT.

In DNA, the CDR3 is TGTGCCAGCACCCCGGCAGGGGGAGTCGAGCAGTACTTC. Protein product: CASTPAGGVEQYF. The V call is TRBV7-3, the J call TRBJ2-7; 7 nucleotides align to TRBD1. Germline V gene sequence: CDR1 SGHTA, CDR2 FQGTGA. This CDR3 is built from 13 residues. Trimming cost V 7 bases and J 6 bases; bases outside gene matches: 9.

CDR3 in DNA: TGTGCCAGCAGCCGTCGGTCACAGGACTCTGGAAACACCATATATTTT. Protein sequence: CASSRRSQDSGNTIYF. The chain employs TRBV4-2 and TRBJ1-3; maybe TRBD1 (5 bases). Germline V CDR1 and CDR2: LGHNA, YNFKEQ. V gave up 4 bases and J gave up 0 bases, with 13 bases separating them. The CDR3 spans 16 residues.

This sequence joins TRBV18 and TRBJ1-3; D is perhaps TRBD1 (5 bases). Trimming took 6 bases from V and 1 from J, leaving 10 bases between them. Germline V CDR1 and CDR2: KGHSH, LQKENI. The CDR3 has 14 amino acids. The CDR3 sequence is CASSGQQSGNTIYF. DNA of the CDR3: TGTGCCAGCTCTGGACAACAGTCTGGAAACACCATATATTTT.

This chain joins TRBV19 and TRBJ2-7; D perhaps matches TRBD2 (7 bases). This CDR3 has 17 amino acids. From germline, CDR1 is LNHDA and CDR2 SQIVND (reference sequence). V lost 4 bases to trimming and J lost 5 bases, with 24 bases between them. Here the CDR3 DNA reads TGTGCCAGTAGTAGCGGGTTGACGGGGGGCCTAAAGGACGAGCAGTACTTC. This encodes CASSSGLTGGLKDEQYF.

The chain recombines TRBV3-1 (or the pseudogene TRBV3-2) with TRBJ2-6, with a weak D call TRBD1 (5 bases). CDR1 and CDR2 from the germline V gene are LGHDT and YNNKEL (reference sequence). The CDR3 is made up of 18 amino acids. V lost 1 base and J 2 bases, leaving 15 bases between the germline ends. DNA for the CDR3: TGTGCCAGCAGCCAAGTGGGCTTCAGGGCCCCTGGGGCCAACGTCCTGACTTTC. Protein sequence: CASSQVGFRAPGANVLTF.

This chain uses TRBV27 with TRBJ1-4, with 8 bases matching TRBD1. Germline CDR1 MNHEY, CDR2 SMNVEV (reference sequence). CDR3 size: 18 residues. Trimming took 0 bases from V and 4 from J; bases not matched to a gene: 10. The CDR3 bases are TGTGCCAGCAGTTTATCCCTCCCTTGGACAGGGATTAATGAAAAACTGTTTTTT. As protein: CASSLSLPWTGINEKLFF. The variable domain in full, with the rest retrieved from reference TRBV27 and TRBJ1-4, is EAQVTQNPRYLITVTGKKLTVTCSQNMNHEYMSWYRQDPGLGLRQIYYSMNVEVTDKGDVPEGYKVSRKEKRNFPLILESPSPNQTSLYFCASSLSLPWTGINEKLFFGSGTQLSVL.

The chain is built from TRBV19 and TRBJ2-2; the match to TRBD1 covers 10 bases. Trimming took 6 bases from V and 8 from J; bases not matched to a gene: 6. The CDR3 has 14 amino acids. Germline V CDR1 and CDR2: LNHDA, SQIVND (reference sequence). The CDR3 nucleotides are TGTGCCAGTAGGAGGACAGGGGGTGCGGGGGAGCTGTTTTTT. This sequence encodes CASRRTGGAGELFF.

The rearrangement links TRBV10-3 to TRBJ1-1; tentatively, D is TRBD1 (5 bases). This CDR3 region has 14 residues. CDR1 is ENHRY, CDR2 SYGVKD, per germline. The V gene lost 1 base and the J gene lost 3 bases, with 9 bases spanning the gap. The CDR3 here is CAISEWSGDTEAFF. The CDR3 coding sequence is TGTGCCATCAGTGAGTGGTCGGGGGACACTGAAGCTTTCTTT.

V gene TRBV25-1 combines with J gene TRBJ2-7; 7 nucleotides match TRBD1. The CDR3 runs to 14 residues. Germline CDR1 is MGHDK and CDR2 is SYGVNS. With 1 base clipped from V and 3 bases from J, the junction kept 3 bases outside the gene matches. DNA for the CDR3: TGTGCCAGCAGTGAATTAGGGGACAGCTACGAGCAGTACTTC. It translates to CASSELGDSYEQYF.

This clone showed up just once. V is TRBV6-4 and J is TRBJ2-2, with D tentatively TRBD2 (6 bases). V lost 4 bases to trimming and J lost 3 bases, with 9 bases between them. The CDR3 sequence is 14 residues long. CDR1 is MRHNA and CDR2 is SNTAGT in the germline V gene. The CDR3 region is CASSAGTDTGELFF. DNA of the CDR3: TGTGCCAGCAGTGCGGGGACTGACACCGGGGAGCTGTTTTTT.

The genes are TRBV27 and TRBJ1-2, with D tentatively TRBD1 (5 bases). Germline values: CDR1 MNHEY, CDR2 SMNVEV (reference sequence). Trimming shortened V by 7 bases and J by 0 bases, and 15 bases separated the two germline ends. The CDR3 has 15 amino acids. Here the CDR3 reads CASTPGDRPNYGYTF. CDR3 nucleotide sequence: TGTGCCAGCACTCCGGGGGACCGTCCTAACTATGGCTACACCTTC.

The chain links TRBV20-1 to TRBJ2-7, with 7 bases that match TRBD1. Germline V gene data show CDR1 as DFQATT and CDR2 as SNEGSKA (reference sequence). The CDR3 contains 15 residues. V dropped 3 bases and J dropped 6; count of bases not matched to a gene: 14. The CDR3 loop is CSASDPGTARREQYF. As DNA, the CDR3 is TGCAGTGCTAGTGACCCTGGGACAGCAAGGCGCGAGCAGTACTTC.

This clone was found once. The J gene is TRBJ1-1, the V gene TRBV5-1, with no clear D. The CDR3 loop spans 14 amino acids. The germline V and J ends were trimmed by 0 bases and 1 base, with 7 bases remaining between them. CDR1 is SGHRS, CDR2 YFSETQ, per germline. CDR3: CASSLGPGNTEAFF. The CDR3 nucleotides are TGCGCCAGCAGCTTGGGTCCGGGGAACACTGAAGCTTTCTTT.